This note documents a single T cell receptor beta chain sequence. Its antigen remains unknown. With V trimmed by 3 bases and J by 7 bases, 5 bases remained unmatched. Germline V gene lookup returns CDR1 DFQATT and CDR2 SNEGSKA (reference sequence). This CDR3 spans 13 amino acids. Treg sorting used a CD4+CD25+CD127-/low gate. General observations from the study: Tumor memory CD4+ T cell TCR gene usage was found to cluster with blood and lymph node memory CD4+ cells and with lymph node naive CD4+ cells. The larger cohort examined one V-J beta rearrangement, not whole repertoires. Tumor Treg TCRs overlapped most with tumor naive CD4+ cells.

After constant-region reverse-primer amplification, full-length variable regions underwent semi-nested PCR with Nested Universal Primer A. MiXCR was run by TCRdb on the 5' RACE reads, yielding one entry per CDR3 protein. This table holds about 57,000 distinct CDR3 sequences, 26% found once. The chain has TRBV20-1 and TRBJ2-5; 10 nucleotides line up with TRBD2. Material for sequencing was tumor-infiltrating Tregs sorted from the breast tumor. The TCR originated in a female donor with breast cancer. The chain's CDR3 is CSARTSGPSTQYF. DNA of the CDR3: TGCAGTGCTAGGACTAGCGGGCCATCGACCCAGTACTTC.